This TCR beta chain was sequenced for a study of glioma-infiltrating T cells. This clonotype was detected many times. What it binds is unknown. Study findings and constraints: Tissue and blood shared very few CDR3 sequences. Non-neoplastic patients had below-expected tissue-blood divergence, while all gliomas exceeded expectation.

Using RNA template, CDR3s of TCR alpha and beta were amplified with iRepertoire arm-PCR. Tissue mRNA or PBMC total RNA, about 90-450 ng, went into one-step reverse transcription and amplification. From the multiplex PCR reads, TCRdb called clonotypes with MiXCR, one entry per CDR3 protein. The table lists 100,000 to 150,000 distinct CDR3 sequences, approximately 24% of them singletons. The clonotype originates from a human donor with low-grade glioma or glioblastoma, undergoing nonglioma brain surgery, or in good health (not recorded which). Sequenced sample: glioma tissue, nonneoplastic brain tissue, or PBMCs (not recorded which).

The DNA of the CDR3 is TGCAGTGCTAGAGATAACCCTGGGACCGTCCTTATCCATGAGCAGTTCTTC. Protein product: CSARDNPGTVLIHEQFF. The rearrangement uses TRBV20-1 and TRBJ2-1, with D perhaps being TRBD1 or TRBD2 (5 bases each). The germline V gene encodes CDR1 DFQATT and CDR2 SNEGSKA (reference sequence). V lost 0 bases, J lost 8 bases, and 23 bases lay in between. This CDR3 contains 17 residues.